The following is a T cell receptor beta chain sequence with its context. What it binds is unknown. The length of the CDR3 is 12 residues. V was clipped by 3 bases and J by 10 bases, with 10 bases between them. This sample stems from a study of T cells after yellow fever vaccination. Study-level information: The SMART-Seq v4 Ultra Low Input method served to prepare the low-cell-number fractions.

The study made its TCR cDNA through 5'RACE template switching. That step introduced a universal primer site along with UMIs. One entry per CDR3 protein, called by TCRdb with MiXCR from the 5' RACE reads. The sample has 450,000 to 600,000 distinct CDR3 sequences; approximately 13% are singletons. Findings of the study overall: Re-detected after boosting: most primary clones, almost 97% of CD4 and around 86% of CD8. Highly abundant clonotypes carried over from the bulk population could end up in FACS-sorted repertoires as contaminants.

The sequenced sample was PBMCs, obtained on the day of the yellow fever booster vaccination. This TCR was recovered from a man aged 25-45 years who received the YFV17D yellow fever vaccine. J is TRBJ1-5 and V is TRBV12-3 or TRBV12-4; no clear D. CDR3 residues: CASSFPFRPQHF. The CDR3, as DNA: TGTGCCAGCAGTTTCCCATTTCGACCCCAGCATTTT.